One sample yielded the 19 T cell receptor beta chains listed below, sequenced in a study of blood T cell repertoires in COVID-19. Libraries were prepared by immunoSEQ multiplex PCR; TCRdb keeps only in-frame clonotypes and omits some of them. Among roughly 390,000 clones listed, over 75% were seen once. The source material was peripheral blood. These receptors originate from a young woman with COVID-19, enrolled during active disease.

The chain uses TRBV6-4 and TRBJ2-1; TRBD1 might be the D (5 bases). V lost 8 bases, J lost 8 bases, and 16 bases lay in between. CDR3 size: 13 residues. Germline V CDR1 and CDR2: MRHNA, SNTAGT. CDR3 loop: CASLLQGSDEQFF. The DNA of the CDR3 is TGTGCCAGCCTCCTCCAGGGATCTGATGAGCAGTTCTTC.

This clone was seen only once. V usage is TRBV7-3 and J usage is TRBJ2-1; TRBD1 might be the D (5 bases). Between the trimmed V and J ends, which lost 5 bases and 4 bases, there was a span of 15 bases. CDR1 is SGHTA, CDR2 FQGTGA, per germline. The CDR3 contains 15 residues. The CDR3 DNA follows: TGTGCCAGCAGCATCGACAGCTTACTTTACAATGAGCAGTTCTTC. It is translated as CASSIDSLLYNEQFF.

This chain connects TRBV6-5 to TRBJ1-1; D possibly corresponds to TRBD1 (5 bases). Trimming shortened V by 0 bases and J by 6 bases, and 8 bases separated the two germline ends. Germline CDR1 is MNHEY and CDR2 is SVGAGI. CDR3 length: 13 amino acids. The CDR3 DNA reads TGTGCCAGCAGTTACTCGCGGGGACCTGAAGCTTTCTTT. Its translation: CASSYSRGPEAFF.

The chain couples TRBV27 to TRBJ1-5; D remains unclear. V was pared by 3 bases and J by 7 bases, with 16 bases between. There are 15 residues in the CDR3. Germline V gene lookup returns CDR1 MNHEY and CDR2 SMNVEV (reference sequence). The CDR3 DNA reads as TGTGCCAGCAGTTTCCTCCCGAGGGCGAGGCAGCCCCAGCATTTT. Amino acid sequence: CASSFLPRARQPQHF.

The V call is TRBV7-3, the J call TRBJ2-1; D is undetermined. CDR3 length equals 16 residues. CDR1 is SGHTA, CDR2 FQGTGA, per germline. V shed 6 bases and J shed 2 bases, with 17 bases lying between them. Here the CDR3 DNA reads TGTGCCAGCAGTTCAAGCGCTAGGCCCCCCTACAATGAGCAGTTCTTC. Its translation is CASSSSARPPYNEQFF.

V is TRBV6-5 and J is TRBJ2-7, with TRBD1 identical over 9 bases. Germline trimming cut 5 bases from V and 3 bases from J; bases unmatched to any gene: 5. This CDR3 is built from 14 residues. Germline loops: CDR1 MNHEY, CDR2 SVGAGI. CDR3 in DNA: TGTGCCAGCAGTCCCCCGGGACAGGGCTACGAGCAGTACTTC. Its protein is CASSPPGQGYEQYF.

For the CDR3, the DNA is TGTGCCTGGAGTGTACAGGGGGCGATAGGAGAGACCCAGTACTTC. Its protein product is CAWSVQGAIGETQYF. The chain combines TRBV30 with TRBJ2-5, with 9 bases fitting TRBD1. Germline-derived CDR1 and CDR2 are GTSNPN and SVGIG (reference sequence). The junction had 6 bases not matched to a gene; V was cut back by 0 bases and J by 4 bases. The CDR3 loop spans 15 amino acids.

This CDR3 is CATSRGESSGRYRYEQYF. The CDR3 DNA reads TGTGCCACCAGCAGGGGGGAGTCTAGCGGGAGGTATCGGTACGAGCAGTACTTC. The V gene is TRBV15, the J gene TRBJ2-7, with 11 bases identical to TRBD2. The CDR3 length is 18 residues. Germline lookup yields CDR1 LNHNV and CDR2 YYDKDF (reference sequence). With V trimmed by 3 bases and J by 4 bases, 14 bases remained unmatched.

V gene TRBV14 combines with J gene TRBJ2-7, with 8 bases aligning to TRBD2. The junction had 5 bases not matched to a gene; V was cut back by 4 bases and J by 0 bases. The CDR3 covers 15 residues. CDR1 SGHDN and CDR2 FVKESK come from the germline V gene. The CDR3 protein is CASSRAGGVSYEQYF. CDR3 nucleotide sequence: TGTGCCAGCAGCCGGGCGGGGGGCGTCTCCTACGAGCAGTACTTC.

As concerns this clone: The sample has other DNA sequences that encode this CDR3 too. In DNA form, the CDR3 reads TGTGCCAGCAGTGCACTAGCGGGAGCCTACAATGAGCAGTTCTTC. Translated, it gives CASSALAGAYNEQFF. The chain recombines TRBV2 with TRBJ2-1; 11 nucleotides agree with TRBD2. CDR1 SNHLY and CDR2 FYNNEI come from the germline V gene. The CDR3 extends over 15 amino acids. V lost 4 bases to trimming and J lost 2 bases; unmatched junction nucleotides: 1. Full variable domain (outside the CDR3, taken from reference TRBV2 and TRBJ2-1): EPEVTQTPSHQVTQMGQEVILRCVPISNHLYFYWYRQILGQKVEFLVSFYNNEISEKSEIFDDQFSVERPDGSNFTLKIRSTKLEDSAMYFCASSALAGAYNEQFFGPGTRLTVL.

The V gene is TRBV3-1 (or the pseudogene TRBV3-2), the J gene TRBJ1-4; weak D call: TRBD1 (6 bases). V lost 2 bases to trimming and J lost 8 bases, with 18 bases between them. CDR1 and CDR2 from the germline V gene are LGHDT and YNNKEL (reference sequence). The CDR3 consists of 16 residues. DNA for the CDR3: TGTGCCAGCAGCCAAATGTTTGGGGGCACGGGCGAAAAACTGTTTTTT. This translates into CASSQMFGGTGEKLFF.

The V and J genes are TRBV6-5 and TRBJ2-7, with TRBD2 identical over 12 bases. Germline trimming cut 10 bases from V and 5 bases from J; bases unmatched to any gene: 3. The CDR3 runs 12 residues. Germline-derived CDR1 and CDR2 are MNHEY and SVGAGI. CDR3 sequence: CATRLAGDEQYF. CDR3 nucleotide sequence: TGTGCCACTCGACTAGCGGGAGACGAGCAGTACTTC.

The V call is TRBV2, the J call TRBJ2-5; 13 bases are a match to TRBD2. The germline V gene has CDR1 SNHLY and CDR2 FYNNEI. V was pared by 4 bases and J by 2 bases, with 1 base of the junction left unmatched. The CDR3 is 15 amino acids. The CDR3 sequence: CASSVTSGRQETQYF. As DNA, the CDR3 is TGTGCCAGCAGTGTGACTAGCGGGAGGCAAGAGACCCAGTACTTC.

CDR3 DNA sequence: TGTGCCACCAGTGATCAGCGGGAGGCCTACAATGAGCAGTTCTTC. This translates into CATSDQREAYNEQFF. This rearrangement joins TRBV24-1 to TRBJ2-1; 9 nucleotides agree with TRBD2. This CDR3 comprises 15 residues. Looked up from germline, CDR1 is KGHDR and CDR2 is SFDVKD. V shed 3 bases, J shed 2 bases, and the junction held 1 base outside the gene matches.

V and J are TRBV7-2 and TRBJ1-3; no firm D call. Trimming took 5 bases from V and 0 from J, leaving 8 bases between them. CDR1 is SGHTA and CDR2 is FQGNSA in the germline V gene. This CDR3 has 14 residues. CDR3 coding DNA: TGTGCCAGCAGCCCAACATACTCTGGAAACACCATATATTTT. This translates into CASSPTYSGNTIYF. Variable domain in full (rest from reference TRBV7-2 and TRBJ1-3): GAGVSQSPSNKVTEKGKDVELRCDPISGHTALYWYRQSLGQGLEFLIYFQGNSAPDKSGLPSDRFSAERTGGSVSTLTIQRTQQEDSAVYLCASSPTYSGNTIYFGEGSWLTVV.

CDR3 region: CASSTPTPGQGHGTQYF. The DNA for the CDR3 is TGTGCCAGTAGTACCCCAACGCCGGGACAGGGGCACGGGACCCAGTACTTC. The chain links TRBV19 to TRBJ2-5; TRBD1 matches 10 bases. The CDR3 totals 17 residues. CDR1 and CDR2 (germline): LNHDA, SQIVND (reference sequence). J lost 7 bases, V lost 4 bases, and 15 bases had no gene match.

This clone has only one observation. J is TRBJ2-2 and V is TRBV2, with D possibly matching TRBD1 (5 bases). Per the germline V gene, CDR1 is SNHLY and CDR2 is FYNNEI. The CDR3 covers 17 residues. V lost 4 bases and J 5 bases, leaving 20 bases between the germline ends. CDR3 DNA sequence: TGTGCCAGCAGTGCACGCGCCTCAAGTCAGGGAACCGGGGAGCTGTTTTTT. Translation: CASSARASSQGTGELFF.

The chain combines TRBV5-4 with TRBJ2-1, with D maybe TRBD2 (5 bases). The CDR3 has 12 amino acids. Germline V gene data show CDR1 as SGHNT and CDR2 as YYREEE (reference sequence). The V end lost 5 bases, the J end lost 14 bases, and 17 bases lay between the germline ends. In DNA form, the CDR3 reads TGTGCCAGCAGTACGACTAACCCCAAGAAGTTCTTC. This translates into CASSTTNPKKFF. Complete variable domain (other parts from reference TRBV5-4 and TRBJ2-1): ETGVTQSPTHLIKTRGQQVTLRCSSQSGHNTVSWYQQALGQGPQFIFQYYREEENGRGNFPPRFSGLQFPNYSSELNVNALELDDSALYLCASSTTNPKKFFGPGTRLTVL.

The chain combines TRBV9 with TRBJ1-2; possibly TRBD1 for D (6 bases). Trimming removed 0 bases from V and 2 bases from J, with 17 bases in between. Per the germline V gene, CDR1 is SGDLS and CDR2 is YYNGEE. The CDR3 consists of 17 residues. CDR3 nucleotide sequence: TGTGCCAGCAGCGTAGAACCAACGGGCAGGGGAAACTATGGCTACACCTTC. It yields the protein CASSVEPTGRGNYGYTF.